Below are 14 T cell receptor beta chains sequenced from a single sample in a study of identical twins. Using its own MiXCR run on the 5' RACE reads, TCRdb lists one record per CDR3 protein. The sample has 650,000 to 800,000 distinct CDR3 sequences; more than 6.5% are singletons. This sample also appeared in a second study, on yellow fever vaccine responses in identical twins.

Input material: PBMCs. These receptor sequences come from a woman between 18 and 29 years old in good health.

This clonotype was counted between two and nine times. This sequence joins TRBV6-5 and TRBJ2-3, with TRBD2 as a possible D gene (5 bases). This CDR3 is 16 amino acids long. V dropped 5 bases and J dropped 1 base, with 16 bases sitting between them. CDR1 is MNHEY, CDR2 SVGAGI, per germline. The CDR3 spells CASSTRRSLGTDTQYF. For the CDR3, the DNA is TGTGCCAGCAGTACCCGGAGGTCCCTTGGCACAGATACGCAGTATTTT.

Concerning this clonotype: Compared with germline, one end of the junction differs, possibly owing to a read error. The gene calls are TRBV4-1 and TRBJ2-2, with a tentative D call TRBD2 (6 bases). The length of the CDR3 is 17 residues. CDR1 is MGHRA, CDR2 YSYEKL, per germline. In nucleotides, the CDR3 is TGCTCCAGCAGCCAAGATCGAGGAGGGACGAACACCGGGGAGCTGTTTTTT. Its protein is CSSSQDRGGTNTGELFF.

V and J are TRBV3-1 and TRBJ2-3, with 11 bases identical to TRBD2. Germline V CDR1 and CDR2: LGHDT, YNNKEL (reference sequence). The trim removed 2 bases at V and 3 bases at J, leaving 4 bases unmatched. This CDR3 region has 16 residues. For the CDR3, the DNA is TGTGCCAGCAGCCAATCGGCTAGCGGGGGGACAGATACGCAGTATTTT. This sequence encodes CASSQSASGGTDTQYF.

This clonotype was seen a few times. The rearrangement links TRBV7-2 to TRBJ2-5; TRBD2 is a possible D gene (6 bases). Germline values: CDR1 SGHTA, CDR2 FQGNSA. The CDR3 has 14 amino acids. The ends were cut back, 1 base at V and 5 bases at J, with 11 bases in the middle. In DNA form, the CDR3 reads TGTGCCAGCAGCTTAGGGTGGGGGGTTGAGACCCAGTACTTC. This codes for CASSLGWGVETQYF.

This chain uses TRBV20-1 with TRBJ2-7, with D perhaps matching TRBD1 (5 bases). The CDR3 contains 14 residues. Trimming shortened V by 8 bases and J by 2 bases, and 19 bases separated the two germline ends. Per germline, CDR1 DFQATT and CDR2 SNEGSKA (reference sequence). The CDR3, as DNA: TGCAGTTCCCTACACCCGACAGCGCCCTACGAGCAGTACTTC. The encoded protein is CSSLHPTAPYEQYF.

This clonotype has only a few counts. The rearrangement uses TRBV18 and TRBJ2-7; TRBD2 matches 12 bases. The junction had 12 bases not matched to a gene; V was cut back by 6 bases and J by 3 bases. This CDR3 contains 17 residues. From germline, CDR1 is KGHSH and CDR2 LQKENI. The CDR3 spells CASSQGASGRALYEQYF. In DNA form, the CDR3 reads TGTGCCAGCTCGCAAGGTGCTAGCGGGAGGGCCCTCTACGAGCAGTACTTC.

This clonotype was counted at least ten times. The chain's CDR3 is CATSTGIDSNQPQHF. The CDR3 DNA sequence: TGTGCCACATCGACAGGGATTGATAGCAATCAGCCCCAGCATTTT. V is TRBV10-3 and J is TRBJ1-5, with 7 positions matching TRBD1. The V gene end was trimmed by 10 bases and the J gene end by 0 bases; junction bases not matched to a gene: 9. The CDR3 length is 15 residues. CDR1 and CDR2 from the germline V gene are ENHRY and SYGVKD.

V usage is TRBV20-1 and J usage is TRBJ2-1; D possibly uses TRBD1 or TRBD2 (5 bases each). Germline-derived CDR1 and CDR2 are DFQATT and SNEGSKA (reference sequence). Deletions cut 6 bases from V and 5 bases from J, with 14 bases between. This CDR3 contains 13 residues. The CDR3 coding sequence is TGCAGTGCCAACCGGGACGTCAACAATGAGCAGTTCTTC. It translates to CSANRDVNNEQFF.

V is TRBV2 and J is TRBJ2-5; D gene unclear. Trimming removed 2 bases from V and 4 bases from J, with 5 bases in between. Germline assignment: CDR1 SNHLY and CDR2 FYNNEI. The CDR3 extends over 12 amino acids. This CDR3 reads CASSEISETQYF. The CDR3 DNA reads as TGTGCCAGCAGTGAAATATCAGAGACCCAGTACTTC.

The chain recombines TRBV5-4 with TRBJ2-3; perhaps TRBD2 as D (5 bases). The V gene lost 4 bases and the J gene lost 0 bases, with 18 bases spanning the gap. The germline CDR1 and CDR2 sequences are SGHNT and YYREEE (reference sequence). The CDR3 extends over 17 amino acids. The DNA of the CDR3 is TGTGCCAGCAGCCCGCCTACAAGTGGACTCAGCACAGATACGCAGTATTTT. It codes for CASSPPTSGLSTDTQYF.

This clonotype appeared many times. The V and J genes are TRBV4-1 and TRBJ2-5; TRBD1 might be the D (6 bases). Germline CDR1 MGHRA, CDR2 YSYEKL. The length of the CDR3 is 16 residues. V was cut by 1 base and J by 0 bases, with 12 bases left in between. CDR3 nucleotide sequence: TGCGCCAGCAGCCAAGCGACCGGGACACACCAAGAGACCCAGTACTTC. Its protein product is CASSQATGTHQETQYF.

The genes are TRBV20-1 and TRBJ2-4; D might be TRBD2 (6 bases). Trimming shortened V by 1 base and J by 0 bases, and 22 bases separated the two germline ends. Germline CDR1 DFQATT, CDR2 SNEGSKA (reference sequence). The CDR3 loop spans 19 amino acids. The CDR3 region is CSARVRGGNRTVAKNIQYF. The CDR3 DNA reads TGCAGTGCTAGAGTCCGTGGCGGGAACAGGACTGTAGCCAAAAACATTCAGTACTTC.

As regards this clonotype: Its ends do not fully match the called genes, so a read error is possible. The chain employs TRBV5-5 and TRBJ2-1; TRBD1 matches at 8 bases. Per germline, CDR1 SGHKS and CDR2 YYEKEE (reference sequence). This CDR3 has 14 amino acids. CDR3 loop: CAGSQSTGGNEQFF. CDR3 nucleotides: TGTGCCGGCAGCCAGTCAACAGGGGGAAATGAGCAGTTCTTC.

The chain couples TRBV12-3 or TRBV12-4 to TRBJ1-2; 7 bases align to TRBD1. The J segment lost 0 bases and the V segment lost 1 base, leaving 5 bases of the junction unmatched. This CDR3 region has 16 residues. The CDR3 nucleotides are TGTGCCAGCAGTTTAGGAGGGGGCCTGACTAACTATGGCTACACCTTC. Translation gives CASSLGGGLTNYGYTF.